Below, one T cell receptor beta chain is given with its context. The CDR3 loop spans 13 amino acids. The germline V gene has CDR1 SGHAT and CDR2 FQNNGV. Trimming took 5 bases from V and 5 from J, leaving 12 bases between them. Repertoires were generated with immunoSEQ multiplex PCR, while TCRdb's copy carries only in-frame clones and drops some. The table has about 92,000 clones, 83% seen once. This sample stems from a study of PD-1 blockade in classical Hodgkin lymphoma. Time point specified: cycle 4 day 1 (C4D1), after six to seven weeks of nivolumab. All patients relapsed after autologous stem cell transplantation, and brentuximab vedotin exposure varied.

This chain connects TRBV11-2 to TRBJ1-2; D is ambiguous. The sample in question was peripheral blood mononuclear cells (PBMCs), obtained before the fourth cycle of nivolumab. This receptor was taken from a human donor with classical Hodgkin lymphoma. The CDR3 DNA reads TGTGCCAGCAGCCCCGGACGGGGTTATGGCTACACCTTC. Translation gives CASSPGRGYGYTF. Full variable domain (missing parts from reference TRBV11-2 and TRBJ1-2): EAGVAQSPRYKIIEKRQSVAFWCNPISGHATLYWYQQILGQGPKLLIQFQNNGVVDDSQLPKDRFSAERLKGVDSTLKIQPAKLEDSAVYLCASSPGRGYGYTFGSGTRLTVV.